These 29 T cell receptor beta chains share one sample of origin, sequenced in a study of technical replicates of blood from a handful of donors (dated by TCRdb to about 2017). Libraries were prepared through the immunoSEQ multiplex PCR assay. In TCRdb, the immuneACCESS table is reduced to in-frame sequences with V and J assigned. These tables do not hold every clone; where another copy was compared, an unresolved V gene accounts for under half, and the others remain unexplained. The sample contains about 100,000 clones, about 94% of them found a single time. Roughly 0.26% of the sample rests with the top ten. The sample was T cells isolated from PBMCs. The receptors were sampled from a human donor in good health.

This chain uses TRBV5-6 with TRBJ2-3, with TRBD2 matching over 9 bases. V was pared by 1 base and J by 7 bases, with 10 bases of the junction left unmatched. Looked up from germline, CDR1 is SGHDT and CDR2 is YYEEEE. The CDR3 is 16 residues long. The CDR3: CASSLSTSGDINTQYF. CDR3 DNA: TGTGCCAGCAGCTTGTCGACTAGCGGAGACATTAATACGCAGTATTTT.

The genes are TRBV18 and TRBJ2-3, with D maybe TRBD1 (6 bases). CDR1 and CDR2 from the germline V gene are KGHSH and LQKENI. The V gene lost 2 bases and the J gene lost 5 bases, with 17 bases spanning the gap. CDR3 length: 16 amino acids. CDR3 region: CASSPSATGFLDTQYF. In nucleotides, the CDR3 is TGTGCCAGCTCACCATCGGCGACAGGCTTTTTAGATACGCAGTATTTT.

The chain carries TRBV28 and TRBJ2-5, with 8 bases matching TRBD1. Trimming cost V 2 bases and J 4 bases; bases outside gene matches: 15. The V gene's germline CDR1 is MDHEN and CDR2 SYDVKM. The length of the CDR3 is 18 residues. The CDR3 loop is CASSLDNSGGALRETQYF. CDR3 coding DNA: TGTGCCAGCAGTTTAGACAACTCAGGGGGCGCCTTGCGAGAGACCCAGTACTTC.

The chain recombines TRBV28 with TRBJ2-7; D is possibly TRBD2 (6 bases). Per germline, CDR1 MDHEN and CDR2 SYDVKM. The CDR3 is 16 amino acids. V dropped 3 bases and J dropped 4 bases, with 19 bases sitting between them. CDR3 residues: CASSLAPTGSTYEQYF. The DNA for the CDR3 is TGTGCCAGCAGTTTGGCCCCTACCGGGAGTACTTACGAGCAGTACTTC.

The chain uses TRBV6-6 and TRBJ2-7; D unclear. V was clipped by 0 bases and J by 4 bases, with 13 bases between them. This CDR3 is 15 amino acids long. CDR1 MNHNY and CDR2 SVGAGI come from the germline V gene (reference sequence). CDR3 sequence: CASSYSTGFRYEQYF. The CDR3 DNA follows: TGTGCCAGCAGTTACTCTACCGGTTTTCGGTACGAGCAGTACTTC.

The chain has TRBV19 and TRBJ1-1; D call uncertain. Germline CDR1 reads LNHDA; CDR2 reads SQIVND (reference sequence). The CDR3 runs to 12 residues. Trimming removed 7 bases from V and 7 bases from J, with 13 bases in between. The CDR3 DNA reads as TGTGCCAGTATTACCAGGTACCGTGAAGCTTTCTTT. This gives the protein CASITRYREAFF.

This chain links TRBV5-1 with TRBJ1-6; 9 bases line up with TRBD1. The trim removed 3 bases at V and 9 bases at J, leaving 4 bases unmatched. CDR3 length: 14 residues. The germline V gene encodes CDR1 SGHRS and CDR2 YFSETQ. CDR3 DNA sequence: TGCGCCAGCAGCTCCGACAGGGGGAGTTCACCCCTCCACTTT. It specifies CASSSDRGSSPLHF.

The chain has TRBV13 and TRBJ1-2, with unresolved D. V gave up 2 bases and J gave up 4 bases, with 11 bases separating them. Germline CDR1 reads PRHDT; CDR2 reads FYEKMQ (reference sequence). This CDR3 has 14 amino acids. Here the CDR3 reads CASSLRSFGYGYTF. CDR3 DNA sequence: TGTGCCAGCAGCTTACGGAGTTTCGGCTATGGCTACACCTTC.

V usage is TRBV7-3 and J usage is TRBJ2-7; 9 positions match TRBD1. Germline CDR1 reads SGHTA; CDR2 reads FQGTGA. This CDR3 has 17 residues. V lost 2 bases and J lost 6; bases outside the gene matches: 14. This chain's CDR3 is CASSLDPRGTGLAEQYF. As DNA, the CDR3 is TGTGCCAGCAGCTTAGATCCTCGAGGGACAGGGTTGGCCGAGCAGTACTTC.

The rearrangement uses TRBV13 and TRBJ1-3, with D possibly being TRBD1 (6 bases). CDR3 length: 16 amino acids. The V gene lost 5 bases and the J gene lost 0 bases, with 14 bases spanning the gap. CDR1 and CDR2 from the germline V gene are PRHDT and FYEKMQ (reference sequence). The chain's CDR3 is CASSLGTYSSGNTIYF. The CDR3 region has the DNA TGTGCCAGCAGCCTTGGGACATACTCCTCTGGAAACACCATATATTTT.

The V gene is TRBV28, the J gene TRBJ2-3; unclear D gene. Trimming removed 3 bases at V and 2 bases at J, with 9 bases between. Germline loops: CDR1 MDHEN, CDR2 SYDVKM. The CDR3 is 14 amino acids. The CDR3 region is CASSLRLTTDTQYF. CDR3 in DNA: TGTGCCAGCAGTTTGAGGCTAACCACAGATACGCAGTATTTT.

The rearrangement uses TRBV5-1 and TRBJ2-7, with 7 nucleotides matching TRBD1. CDR1 is SGHRS, CDR2 YFSETQ, per germline. This CDR3 has 14 residues. Trimming took 1 base from V and 4 from J; bases not matched to a gene: 5. The CDR3 loop is CASSLTPGQYEQYF. CDR3 nucleotide sequence: TGCGCCAGCAGCTTGACACCGGGACAGTACGAGCAGTACTTC.

V is TRBV19 and J is TRBJ1-5, with no clear D. The CDR3 is 13 residues long. V gave up 3 bases and J gave up 5 bases, with 8 bases separating them. Germline assignment: CDR1 LNHDA and CDR2 SQIVND (reference sequence). The CDR3 spells CASSIIVDQPQHF. As DNA, the CDR3 is TGTGCCAGTAGTATTATAGTGGATCAGCCCCAGCATTTT.

This clone was detected only once. The V gene is TRBV28, the J gene TRBJ2-2; 7 bases line up with TRBD1. The junction had 6 bases not matched to a gene; V was cut back by 3 bases and J by 5 bases. Germline values: CDR1 MDHEN, CDR2 SYDVKM. This CDR3 has 15 residues. The CDR3 DNA reads as TGTGCCAGCAGTTTGTACAGGGGTGGAACCGGGGAGCTGTTTTTT. As protein: CASSLYRGGTGELFF.

The chain combines TRBV11-3 with TRBJ2-6; D remains unclear. Germline assignment: CDR1 SGHNT and CDR2 YENEEA. Trimming took off 5 bases at V and 4 bases at J, with 6 bases between the two ends. The length of the CDR3 is 13 residues. In nucleotides, the CDR3 is TGTGCCAGCAGCCCCTCCGGGGCCAACGTCCTGACTTTC. Translating it yields CASSPSGANVLTF.

The chain joins TRBV9 to TRBJ2-1, with 10 bases aligning to TRBD2. CDR1 and CDR2 (germline): SGDLS, YYNGEE. CDR3 length: 20 residues. J gave up 3 bases and V 3 bases, and 18 bases lay outside the gene matches. CDR3 coding DNA: TGTGCCAGCAGCGCAAGAGGATGGCTGGGACTAGCGAACGGCTACAATGAGCAGTTCTTC. Amino acid sequence: CASSARGWLGLANGYNEQFF.

The chain uses TRBV11-1 and TRBJ1-6; TRBD1 is a possible D gene (6 bases). Germline V gene lookup returns CDR1 SGHAT and CDR2 FQDESV (reference sequence). Trimming took off 1 base at V and 10 bases at J, with 14 bases between the two ends. The CDR3 has 15 amino acids. CDR3 DNA sequence: TGTGCCAGCAGCTTAGAAGGGGGAAATCGGTCACCCCTCCACTTT. Protein sequence: CASSLEGGNRSPLHF.

The genes are TRBV5-1 and TRBJ2-7; 11 nucleotides line up with TRBD2. This CDR3 is built from 16 residues. V was pared by 4 bases and J by 3 bases, with 9 bases of the junction left unmatched. Germline CDR1 and CDR2: SGHRS and YFSETQ. DNA for the CDR3: TGCGCCAGCAGCGTCCTAGCGGGAGGTCCCCTCTACGAGCAGTACTTC. This translates into CASSVLAGGPLYEQYF.

The chain carries TRBV19 and TRBJ2-7; D is possibly TRBD1 (6 bases). The CDR3 sequence is 13 residues long. The V gene lost 5 bases and the J gene lost 3 bases, with 11 bases spanning the gap. The germline V gene encodes CDR1 LNHDA and CDR2 SQIVND (reference sequence). The CDR3 spells CASSFGQLYEQYF. CDR3 nucleotides: TGTGCCAGTAGTTTCGGACAGCTCTACGAGCAGTACTTC.

The V and J genes are TRBV19 and TRBJ1-2, with 7 bases fitting TRBD1. The CDR3 has 14 residues. Trimming at V came to 5 bases and at J to 8 bases, leaving 11 bases not matched to a gene. CDR1 LNHDA and CDR2 SQIVND come from the germline V gene (reference sequence). CDR3 nucleotides: TGTGCCAGTAGTCCGACCCGGGACAGCTCAGGCTACACCTTC. This codes for CASSPTRDSSGYTF.

V and J are TRBV2 and TRBJ2-1; 8 bases fit TRBD2. Germline-derived CDR1 and CDR2 are SNHLY and FYNNEI. With V trimmed by 8 bases and J by 1 base, 7 bases remained unmatched. This CDR3 spans 15 amino acids. The CDR3 nucleotides read TGTGCCAGCTGGGGGACTAGTTTTTCCTACAATGAGCAGTTCTTC. This sequence encodes CASWGTSFSYNEQFF.

The CDR3, as DNA: TGCGCCAGCAGCTTGGTGGGGACAGGAAACATTCAGTACTTC. Translating gives CASSLVGTGNIQYF. This chain connects TRBV5-1 to TRBJ2-4; 8 positions agree with TRBD1. The junction had 2 bases not matched to a gene; V was cut back by 0 bases and J by 6 bases. The CDR3 has 14 amino acids. Germline V lookup: CDR1 SGHRS, CDR2 YFSETQ.

This rearrangement joins TRBV6-5 to TRBJ2-7; 7 positions match TRBD1. V lost 5 bases, J lost 5 bases, and 9 bases stayed unmatched. Germline assignment: CDR1 MNHEY and CDR2 SVGAGI. This CDR3 has 14 amino acids. CDR3 DNA: TGTGCCAGCAGTAAACAGGGGCTTCCCCACGAGCAGTACTTC. Translation gives CASSKQGLPHEQYF.

V is TRBV2 and J is TRBJ2-5, with D maybe TRBD1 (6 bases). Trimming took off 3 bases at V and 1 base at J, with 18 bases between the two ends. This CDR3 contains 17 residues. CDR1 and CDR2 (germline): SNHLY, FYNNEI. CDR3 coding DNA: TGTGCCAGCAGTGATCAGGGGAGTTCTTATTCCCAAGAGACCCAGTACTTC. It specifies CASSDQGSSYSQETQYF. Combining the CDR3 with reference TRBV2 and TRBJ2-5 gives the whole variable domain EPEVTQTPSHQVTQMGQEVILRCVPISNHLYFYWYRQILGQKVEFLVSFYNNEISEKSEIFDDQFSVERPDGSNFTLKIRSTKLEDSAMYFCASSDQGSSYSQETQYFGPGTRLLVL.

V and J are TRBV6-6 and TRBJ2-7, with D possibly TRBD2 on 5 matching bases. CDR3 size: 14 residues. V lost 4 bases to trimming and J lost 6 bases, with 16 bases between them. Germline values: CDR1 MNHNY, CDR2 SVGAGI (reference sequence). CDR3 residues: CASSSSRQGSEQYF. The CDR3 nucleotides are TGTGCCAGCAGTTCTAGCCGACAAGGAAGCGAGCAGTACTTC.

This sequence joins TRBV27 and TRBJ2-1, with D unresolved. The germline CDR1 and CDR2 sequences are MNHEY and SMNVEV (reference sequence). Deletions cut 4 bases from V and 0 bases from J, with 10 bases between. The CDR3 totals 15 residues. The DNA for the CDR3 is TGTGCCAGCAGTTCTGGCACAATCTCCTACAATGAGCAGTTCTTC. Its protein is CASSSGTISYNEQFF.

The chain's CDR3 is CAWRGRAFSGNTIYF. The CDR3 nucleotides read TGTGCCTGGAGAGGGCGGGCGTTCTCTGGAAACACCATATATTTT. J is TRBJ1-3 and V is TRBV30, with D uncertain. V was pared by 3 bases and J by 0 bases, with 12 bases between. The germline CDR1 and CDR2 sequences are GTSNPN and SVGIG (reference sequence). The CDR3 is 15 amino acids.

In this sample, this clone turned up once. This chain links TRBV19 with TRBJ2-1, with D perhaps TRBD1 (5 bases). Trimming cost V 6 bases and J 3 bases, with 9 bases left between them. This CDR3 spans 13 amino acids. The germline CDR1 and CDR2 sequences are LNHDA and SQIVND (reference sequence). CDR3 DNA sequence: TGTGCCAGTAGAAGGGGTGGCTACAATGAGCAGTTCTTC. It specifies CASRRGGYNEQFF.

J is TRBJ1-2 and V is TRBV5-1; 9 nucleotides line up with TRBD1. This CDR3 has 15 amino acids. V trimming: 0 bases; J trimming: 2 bases; junction bases outside the gene matches: 2. Germline CDR1 and CDR2: SGHRS and YFSETQ. The CDR3 loop reads CASSLDGTGNYGYTF. The CDR3 nucleotides are TGCGCCAGCAGCTTGGATGGGACAGGGAACTATGGCTACACCTTC.